This TCR beta chain was sequenced during a study of response to subunit inactivated influenza vaccine. Whole-study results and caveats: It was the authors' suggestion that each seasonal influenza vaccination recruits few new T cells.

CDR1 and CDR2 (germline): SGHRS, YFSETQ. Trimming took 1 base from V and 4 from J, leaving 7 bases between them. This CDR3 is built from 13 residues. This clonotype came up many times. Its antigen remains unknown. TCRdb re-called the RT-PCR reads through MiXCR, storing one row per CDR3 protein. The sample has a few hundred thousand distinct CDR3 sequences; 12% to 15% are singletons. This clonotype was sampled from a man in his forties or fifties who received an inactivated influenza vaccine. The chain joins TRBV5-1 to TRBJ2-3; no firm D call. The sequences come from PBMCs from blood, collected about 13 days after vaccination. The chain's CDR3 is CASSLITADTQYF. As DNA, the CDR3 is TGCGCCAGCAGCTTGATAACAGCAGATACGCAGTATTTT.